These 2 T cell receptor beta chains share one sample of origin, sequenced in a study of T-cell memory formation after mild COVID-19 (dated by TCRdb to about 2021). Library construction relied on 5' RACE. Sequencing used an Illumina NovaSeq 6000. The public reads were run again by TCRdb, first through fastp at Q25 and then through MiXCR, and only productive beta chains were kept. Every entry covers one CDR3 protein and lists the most common genes and DNA from its rows. In all, the sample holds around 440,000 distinct CDR3 sequences, and 15% to 20% of those were seen once. The ten biggest clones cover around 12% of the sample. Sample: PBMCs or a T cell subset sorted from them (not recorded which). Every receptor here comes from an adult woman who had mild COVID-19 (a few samples of this study predate the infection). The sample titles of this study are shuffled in the database, so cell type and time point are left out; the donor was told from shared clones.

The chain has TRBV7-2 and TRBJ2-5; D is perhaps TRBD1 (6 bases). CDR3 length: 14 amino acids. Trimming pared 2 bases from V and 5 bases from J, leaving 12 bases between. CDR1 SGHTA and CDR2 FQGNSA come from the germline V gene. Written as DNA, the CDR3 is TGTGCCAGCAGCTTAAAACAGGGTTACGAGACCCAGTACTTC. Translating it yields CASSLKQGYETQYF.

This rearrangement joins TRBV7-9 to TRBJ1-1; D remains unclear. The germline CDR1 and CDR2 sequences are SEHNR and FQNEAQ (reference sequence). The CDR3 runs 14 residues. The germline V and J ends were trimmed by 5 bases and 0 bases, with 10 bases remaining between them. DNA for the CDR3: TGTGCCAGCAGCATCAGATCCATGAACACTGAAGCTTTCTTT. It encodes CASSIRSMNTEAFF.